Sequencing of this TCR beta chain was carried out in a study of neurological immune-mediated disorders. This clonotype was observed at least ten times. TCRdb passed the 5' RACE reads through MiXCR, listing each CDR3 protein once. The profile covers about 74,000 distinct CDR3 sequences, with less than 5.5% appearing a single time and approximately 7% taken by the ten largest. Sequencing was done on a sample of PBMCs. The sequence derives from a man between 18 and 29 years old with multiple sclerosis.

Here the CDR3 reads CASSHVDYSEQFF. Here the CDR3 DNA reads TGTGCCAGTAGCCACGTTGACTACTCTGAGCAGTTCTTC. V usage is TRBV19 and J usage is TRBJ2-1; perhaps TRBD2 as D (5 bases). V shed 6 bases and J shed 9 bases, with 15 bases lying between them. The CDR3 contains 13 residues. Germline V gives CDR1 LNHDA, CDR2 SQIVND (reference sequence).